The 12 T cell receptor beta chains reported below all come from one sample, sequenced in a study of blood T cell repertoires in COVID-19. Sequenced by immunoSEQ multiplex PCR; TCRdb stores in-frame clones only, minus some. The table lists 160,000 or so clones, roughly 90% of them singletons. The specimen sequenced was peripheral blood. Receptors were obtained from a man aged 60 to 69 with active or convalescent COVID-19.

This chain joins TRBV2 and TRBJ1-3; D uncertain. The CDR3 runs to 13 residues. Germline assignment: CDR1 SNHLY and CDR2 FYNNEI. The germline V and J ends were trimmed by 0 bases and 3 bases, with 3 bases remaining between them. The CDR3: CASSEAYGNTIYF. The CDR3 DNA sequence: TGTGCCAGCAGTGAAGCGTATGGAAACACCATATATTTT.

V gene TRBV19 combines with J gene TRBJ2-2; D not certain. This CDR3 has 15 residues. Germline lookup yields CDR1 LNHDA and CDR2 SQIVND (reference sequence). V was shortened by 1 base and J by 4 bases, with 10 bases between the two germline ends. The CDR3 region has the DNA TGTGCCAGTAGTATAGTTCAGGCTGGCACCGGGGAGCTGTTTTTT. It translates to CASSIVQAGTGELFF.

The rearrangement uses TRBV5-1 and TRBJ1-2; 7 bases map to TRBD1. CDR3 length equals 15 residues. Germline CDR1 SGHRS, CDR2 YFSETQ. With 1 base clipped from V and 7 bases from J, the junction kept 10 bases outside the gene matches. CDR3 amino acids: CASSLLGQIPPGYTF. The CDR3 DNA reads TGCGCCAGCAGCTTGTTGGGACAGATCCCTCCTGGCTACACCTTC.

This clone was recorded a few times. This chain connects TRBV29-1 to TRBJ2-1; 7 nucleotides align to TRBD1. The CDR3 length is 13 residues. The germline V gene has CDR1 SQVTM and CDR2 ANQGSEA. J gave up 6 bases and V 2 bases, and 4 bases lay outside the gene matches. The CDR3 spells CSVEKGAGNEQFF. The CDR3 bases are TGCAGCGTTGAAAAGGGGGCTGGCAATGAGCAGTTCTTC.

The chain carries TRBV18 and TRBJ2-7, with a weak D call TRBD1 (6 bases). V was shortened by 3 bases and J by 4 bases, with 13 bases between the two germline ends. Germline V gene sequence: CDR1 KGHSH, CDR2 LQKENI. The CDR3 covers 14 residues. The CDR3 nucleotides are TGTGCCAGCTCACCCTCGACAGGTCCTTACGAGCAGTACTTC. This gives the protein CASSPSTGPYEQYF.

This chain connects TRBV6-5 to TRBJ1-6, with D possibly being TRBD1 (5 bases). CDR1 is MNHEY and CDR2 is SVGAGI in the germline V gene. V lost 2 bases to trimming and J lost 7 bases, with 12 bases between them. The CDR3 contains 15 residues. The CDR3 bases are TGTGCCAGCAGTTACCGGCCAGGGTGGAATTCACCCCTCCACTTT. Protein: CASSYRPGWNSPLHF.

The chain has TRBV7-8 and TRBJ2-7, with 10 bases matching TRBD2. The CDR3 sequence is 16 residues long. Per the germline V gene, CDR1 is SGHVS and CDR2 is FQNEAQ. V was pared by 1 base and J by 5 bases, with 8 bases of the junction left unmatched. The CDR3 region is CASSLVGAGGLHEQYF. Written as DNA, the CDR3 is TGTGCCAGCAGCTTAGTAGGAGCGGGGGGGCTCCACGAGCAGTACTTC.

The chain joins TRBV6-5 to TRBJ1-4, with a possible D match to TRBD1 (6 bases). CDR3 length: 14 residues. Germline assignment: CDR1 MNHEY and CDR2 SVGAGI. V lost 8 bases and J 0 bases, leaving 10 bases between the germline ends. The DNA for the CDR3 is TGTGCCAGCCATCCAGGGGCAACTAATGAAAAACTGTTTTTT. Protein product: CASHPGATNEKLFF.

The chain combines TRBV7-2 with TRBJ1-5; TRBD1 aligns across 9 bases. V shed 5 bases, J shed 1 base, and the junction held 3 bases outside the gene matches. The CDR3 has 15 residues. The germline V gene has CDR1 SGHTA and CDR2 FQGNSA. CDR3 DNA: TGTGCCAGCAGCCCTGGACAGGGGAGCAATCAGCCCCAGCATTTT. This gives the protein CASSPGQGSNQPQHF.

V and J are TRBV5-6 and TRBJ1-5; TRBD1 agrees at 8 bases. J gave up 2 bases and V 3 bases, and 4 bases lay outside the gene matches. Germline V CDR1 and CDR2: SGHDT, YYEEEE. The CDR3 runs 15 residues. The CDR3 reads CASSSTGGGNQPQHF. In DNA form, the CDR3 reads TGTGCCAGCAGCTCTACAGGGGGAGGCAATCAGCCCCAGCATTTT.

The chain combines TRBV29-1 with TRBJ2-2; 15 bases map to TRBD2. This CDR3 is 18 amino acids long. Looked up from germline, CDR1 is SQVTM and CDR2 is ANQGSEA. Trimming at V came to 6 bases and at J to 3 bases, leaving 11 bases not matched to a gene. The CDR3 DNA sequence: TGCAGCGTCAAAACAGGGACTAGCGGGAGGTTGGACACCGGGGAGCTGTTTTTT. Translation gives CSVKTGTSGRLDTGELFF.

The V and J genes are TRBV5-1 and TRBJ1-1, with TRBD1 as a possible D gene (6 bases). This CDR3 is 14 amino acids long. With 2 bases removed from V and 2 bases from J, the gap between germline ends came to 10 bases. Germline CDR1 and CDR2: SGHRS and YFSETQ. CDR3 residues: CASSLGTSNTEAFF. CDR3 DNA sequence: TGCGCCAGCAGCTTAGGGACAAGCAACACTGAAGCTTTCTTT.